The clone carrying this T cell receptor (beta chain) was counted between two and nine times. Its target is not known. TCRdb passed the RACE reads through MiXCR, listing each CDR3 protein once. The table has 190,000 or so distinct CDR3 sequences, about 31% seen once; the top ten hold just under 3%. The data were taken from a study of human T cells and chemical hapten exposure. Time point meaning: pre-sensitization, week 0. The treatment denotes: therapeutic diphenylcyclopropenone sensitization with weekly scalp DPC. The CDR3 runs 14 residues. The ends were cut back, 4 bases at V and 1 base at J, with 8 bases in the middle. Germline CDR1 MNHEY, CDR2 SMNVEV (reference sequence). Overall study results and limits: Sensitization with DPC brought no change to TCRs above 1 in 1000 in frequency.

Specimen: whole blood, collected in connection with sensitization to the hapten diphenylcyclopropenone (DPC). This sequence was found in a woman aged 30 to 39 with alopecia areata. Some clones in this sample may be carry-over from other donors' samples. The V and J genes are TRBV27 and TRBJ2-1, with a tentative D call TRBD2 (6 bases). For the CDR3, the DNA is TGTGCCAGCAGTTGGGGGAGGTCCTACAATGAGCAGTTCTTC. As protein: CASSWGRSYNEQFF.